A single sample is the source of the 24 T cell receptor beta chains below, sequenced in a study of blood T cell repertoires in COVID-19. TCRdb's copy holds only in-frame clones and misses some; the assay was immunoSEQ multiplex PCR. The data contain around 150,000 clones, 65% to 85% of them singletons. The specimen sequenced was PBMCs or T cells enriched from blood (not recorded which). The receptors were gathered from a woman aged 55-69 years who had recovered from COVID-19.

The chain is built from TRBV5-1 and TRBJ2-2, with 9 bases fitting TRBD1. This CDR3 is 16 amino acids long. Trimming took 4 bases from V and 6 from J; bases not matched to a gene: 10. CDR1 SGHRS and CDR2 YFSETQ come from the germline V gene. The CDR3 reads CASSQAGTGRPGELFF. DNA of the CDR3: TGCGCCAGCAGCCAAGCCGGGACAGGGAGGCCCGGGGAGCTGTTTTTT.

The chain is built from TRBV7-2 and TRBJ2-1; possibly TRBD2 for D (5 bases). The V gene's germline CDR1 is SGHTA and CDR2 FQGNSA. V lost 2 bases to trimming and J lost 8 bases, with 16 bases between them. The CDR3 is made up of 15 amino acids. The CDR3 DNA reads TGTGCCAGCAGCTTATGGACTCGCGATGGAGATGAGCAGTTCTTC. Its translation is CASSLWTRDGDEQFF. The entire variable domain, with the rest obtained from reference TRBV7-2 and TRBJ2-1, is as follows: GAGVSQSPSNKVTEKGKDVELRCDPISGHTALYWYRQSLGQGLEFLIYFQGNSAPDKSGLPSDRFSAERTGGSVSTLTIQRTQQEDSAVYLCASSLWTRDGDEQFFGPGTRLTVL.

The DNA for the CDR3 is TGTGCCAGCAGCTATCAGCCCCCAGGGGCCAGTGAAAAACTGTTTTTT. This encodes CASSYQPPGASEKLFF. The chain joins TRBV7-8 to TRBJ1-4, with a tentative D call TRBD1 (6 bases). The CDR3 runs 16 residues. The germline V gene encodes CDR1 SGHVS and CDR2 FQNEAQ. V was trimmed by 4 bases and J by 7 bases, leaving 19 bases between them.

This clone was recorded a few times. The chain joins TRBV27 to TRBJ2-1; tentative D call: TRBD2 (6 bases). Germline CDR1 MNHEY, CDR2 SMNVEV (reference sequence). V was pared by 3 bases and J by 10 bases, with 19 bases between. The CDR3 contains 15 residues. The CDR3 is CASSFSPIAVREQFF. The CDR3 DNA reads as TGTGCCAGCAGTTTCTCCCCGATAGCGGTTCGGGAGCAGTTCTTC.

J is TRBJ1-6 and V is TRBV7-9, with a tentative D call TRBD1 (5 bases). Germline V gene data show CDR1 as SEHNR and CDR2 as FQNEAQ (reference sequence). This CDR3 region has 14 residues. Between the trimmed V and J ends, which lost 4 bases and 4 bases, there was a span of 8 bases. This CDR3 reads CASSSDSYNSPLHF. DNA of the CDR3: TGTGCCAGCAGCTCCGACAGTTATAATTCACCCCTCCACTTT.

The CDR3 sequence is CASSLLDRNYGYTF. CDR3 coding DNA: TGCGCCAGCAGCCTCCTTGACAGAAACTATGGCTACACCTTC. The J gene is TRBJ1-2, the V gene TRBV5-1, with a weak D call TRBD1 (5 bases). CDR1 and CDR2 (germline): SGHRS, YFSETQ. V was cut by 4 bases and J by 2 bases, with 12 bases left in between. CDR3 length: 14 amino acids.

This clone has more than one count but fewer than ten. CDR3 amino acids: CASSPGEHGYTF. Here the CDR3 DNA reads TGTGCCAGCAGCCCCGGGGAGCATGGCTACACCTTC. The chain couples TRBV28 to TRBJ1-2, with D unclear. The CDR3 is 12 amino acids. Deletions cut 6 bases from V and 6 bases from J, with 11 bases between. Per the germline V gene, CDR1 is MDHEN and CDR2 is SYDVKM.

The count of this clone is one. The gene calls are TRBV7-8 and TRBJ1-5, with a possible D match to TRBD1 (6 bases). Germline-derived CDR1 and CDR2 are SGHVS and FQNEAQ. This CDR3 region has 13 residues. Deletions cut 5 bases from V and 4 bases from J, with 9 bases between. Here the CDR3 DNA reads TGTGCCAGCAGCAGTGACAGGAATCAGCCCCAGCATTTT. Translated: CASSSDRNQPQHF. Full variable domain (rest looked up from reference TRBV7-8 and TRBJ1-5): GAGVSQSPRYKVAKRGQDVALRCDPISGHVSLFWYQQALGQGPEFLTYFQNEAQLDKSGLPSDRFFAERPEGSVSTLKIQRTQQEDSAVYLCASSSDRNQPQHFGDGTRLSIL.

The chain has TRBV5-1 and TRBJ2-1; 13 bases fit TRBD2. The CDR3 totals 16 residues. Germline-derived CDR1 and CDR2 are SGHRS and YFSETQ. The junction had 8 bases not matched to a gene; V was cut back by 4 bases and J by 7 bases. Here the CDR3 DNA reads TGCGCCAGCAGCGACGGACCGGGACTAGCGGGAAATGAGCAGTTCTTC. It yields the protein CASSDGPGLAGNEQFF.

V usage is TRBV18 and J usage is TRBJ2-5; 8 bases fit TRBD1. Trimming cost V 2 bases and J 5 bases; bases outside gene matches: 10. The CDR3 sequence is 16 residues long. Germline V gene data show CDR1 as KGHSH and CDR2 as LQKENI. The CDR3 reads CASSPIGTGGLETQYF. Written as DNA, the CDR3 is TGTGCCAGCTCACCAATCGGAACAGGGGGGTTGGAGACCCAGTACTTC.

This clone came up a few times. This rearrangement joins TRBV7-2 to TRBJ2-1; TRBD2 matches at 7 bases. Germline V gene data show CDR1 as SGHTA and CDR2 as FQGNSA. V was clipped by 5 bases and J by 2 bases; unmatched bases: 12. There are 17 residues in the CDR3. This CDR3 reads CASSPSSGALPYNEQFF. The CDR3 DNA is TGTGCCAGCAGCCCCTCTAGCGGCGCCCTCCCCTACAATGAGCAGTTCTTC.

This chain connects TRBV6-5 to TRBJ1-2; TRBD1 is a possible D gene (6 bases). V was pared by 8 bases and J by 6 bases, with 13 bases between. The CDR3 covers 12 residues. Germline CDR1 is MNHEY and CDR2 is SVGAGI. This CDR3 is CASRTALDGYTF. CDR3 bases: TGTGCCAGCCGGACAGCCTTGGATGGCTACACCTTC.

The chain uses TRBV19 and TRBJ2-1; D is uncertain. V lost 5 bases and J 2 bases, leaving 7 bases between the germline ends. CDR3 length: 13 residues. Germline V gene sequence: CDR1 LNHDA, CDR2 SQIVND (reference sequence). The CDR3 DNA is TGTGCCAGTAGTCGACAACCCTACAATGAGCAGTTCTTC. Protein product: CASSRQPYNEQFF.

This clone appeared a single time. This chain links TRBV5-1 with TRBJ1-1; TRBD1 agrees at 8 bases. The trim removed 4 bases at V and 5 bases at J, leaving 13 bases unmatched. The V gene's germline CDR1 is SGHRS and CDR2 YFSETQ. The CDR3 runs to 16 residues. CDR3 sequence reads: CASSPTEGQERTEAFF. The CDR3 region has the DNA TGCGCCAGCAGCCCCACCGAGGGACAGGAGCGGACTGAAGCTTTCTTT. The full variable domain, in which reference TRBV5-1 and TRBJ1-1 provide the parts outside the CDR3, is KAGVTQTPRYLIKTRGQQVTLSCSPISGHRSVSWYQQTPGQGLQFLFEYFSETQRNKGNFPGRFSGRQFSNSRSEMNVSTLELGDSALYLCASSPTEGQERTEAFFGQGTRLTVV.

This clone was seen only a few times. This chain joins TRBV12-2 and TRBJ1-3. TRBV12-2 represents a pseudogene. This CDR3 has 17 residues. The CDR3, as DNA: TGTGCAAGTCGCCCTCCCGGGTGTGTAAACTCTGGAAACACCATATATTTT. This codes for CASRPPGCVNSGNTIYF.

This clone was observed a few times. The chain joins TRBV6-5 to TRBJ2-5; tentatively, D is TRBD1 (6 bases). Trimming removed 5 bases from V and 3 bases from J, with 10 bases in between. Germline-derived CDR1 and CDR2 are MNHEY and SVGAGI. The CDR3 contains 13 residues. The CDR3 protein is CASSRDMEETQYF. The CDR3 DNA follows: TGTGCCAGCAGTAGGGACATGGAAGAGACCCAGTACTTC.

The chain couples TRBV2 to TRBJ2-7; TRBD1 is a possible D gene (6 bases). V dropped 6 bases and J dropped 3 bases, with 21 bases sitting between them. The CDR3 length is 16 residues. In germline, CDR1 is SNHLY, CDR2 FYNNEI. The CDR3 nucleotides are TGTGCCAGCAGCCAAATGAAAAGGACAGCTTTCTACGAGCAGTACTTC. Protein product: CASSQMKRTAFYEQYF.

The chain recombines TRBV5-4 with TRBJ1-6; tentatively, D is TRBD1 (6 bases). V shed 4 bases and J shed 8 bases, with 13 bases lying between them. This CDR3 spans 14 amino acids. Germline V gives CDR1 SGHNT, CDR2 YYREEE (reference sequence). CDR3 bases: TGTGCCAGCAGCGATGGGACACAATATTCACCCCTCCACTTT. The encoded protein is CASSDGTQYSPLHF.

This clone has just one count. The chain couples TRBV5-1 to TRBJ2-7, with D possibly TRBD1 on 6 matching bases. The germline gives CDR1 SGHRS, CDR2 YFSETQ. The CDR3 extends over 13 amino acids. Deletions cut 1 base from V and 5 bases from J, with 10 bases between. CDR3 amino acids: CASSLTGINEQYF. The DNA for the CDR3 is TGCGCCAGCAGCTTGACAGGGATCAACGAGCAGTACTTC.

This clone was picked up one time. The V and J genes are TRBV6-5 and TRBJ1-4; TRBD1 matches 8 bases. Germline-derived CDR1 and CDR2 are MNHEY and SVGAGI. CDR3 size: 14 residues. V lost 6 bases to trimming and J lost 10 bases; unmatched junction nucleotides: 10. CDR3 region: CASSPGQASRKLFF. CDR3 sequence (DNA): TGTGCCAGCAGCCCGGGACAGGCTTCTCGAAAACTGTTTTTT.

V is TRBV19 and J is TRBJ1-2; a possible D gene is TRBD1 (5 bases). This CDR3 is built from 12 residues. The germline V gene has CDR1 LNHDA and CDR2 SQIVND (reference sequence). The germline V and J ends were trimmed by 6 bases and 7 bases, with 12 bases remaining between them. The CDR3 DNA follows: TGTGCCAGTAGCCACTTCAGGGTTGGCTACACCTTC. It specifies CASSHFRVGYTF.

The chain uses TRBV6-5 and TRBJ2-1; TRBD2 matches at 8 bases. With V trimmed by 5 bases and J by 1 base, 4 bases remained unmatched. The CDR3 loop spans 15 amino acids. From germline, CDR1 is MNHEY and CDR2 SVGAGI. This chain's CDR3 is CASSQSGSSYNEQFF. CDR3 nucleotides: TGTGCCAGCAGTCAAAGCGGGAGTTCCTACAATGAGCAGTTCTTC.

The CDR3 reads CASRQGSNTEAFF. Here the CDR3 DNA reads TGTGCCAGCAGACAGGGTTCGAACACTGAAGCTTTCTTT. The V gene is TRBV12-3 or TRBV12-4, the J gene TRBJ1-1; D may be TRBD1 (6 bases). V lost 6 bases to trimming and J lost 1 base, with 9 bases between them. CDR3 length equals 13 residues.

The chain has TRBV7-9 and TRBJ2-1; 9 bases are shared with TRBD1. Germline V gene sequence: CDR1 SEHNR, CDR2 FQNEAQ (reference sequence). The CDR3 contains 15 residues. V lost 8 bases and J lost 7; bases outside the gene matches: 12. CDR3: CASDSTGGGLNEQFF. DNA for the CDR3: TGTGCCAGCGACTCAACAGGGGGCGGGTTGAATGAGCAGTTCTTC.